This T cell receptor beta chain was sequenced during a study of radiotherapy plus CTLA-4 blockade in lung cancer. Study information: An objective response was seen in approximately 17% of patients, and disease control in over 25%.

Method: immunoSEQ multiplex PCR; TCRdb's copy keeps in-frame clones and lacks some. This repertoire shows tens of thousands of clones, around three quarters found once; its top ten account for approximately 8.6%. Concerning this clone: The antigen is unknown.

Study findings and constraints: An expansion of tumor-derived TCR clones occurred in blood after radiotherapy plus ipilimumab.

The V gene's germline CDR1 is MNHEY and CDR2 SVGAGI. The CDR3 sequence is 14 residues long. J was trimmed by 2 bases and V by 6 bases; bases with no gene match: 3. V is TRBV6-5 and J is TRBJ2-7, with 11 bases lining up with TRBD2. This TCR derives from a human donor with non-small cell lung cancer whose response to radiotherapy plus ipilimumab could not be evaluated. Sequenced material: peripheral blood, taken from a patient treated with radiotherapy plus ipilimumab. DNA of the CDR3: TGTGCCAGCAGAACGGGACTAGCGGCCTACGAGCAGTACTTC. Its translation is CASRTGLAAYEQYF.